The sequence of this T cell receptor beta chain was determined in a study of response to subunit inactivated influenza vaccine. TCRdb re-called the RT-PCR reads through MiXCR, storing one row per CDR3 protein. This sample has 530,000 or so distinct CDR3 sequences, with approximately 12% found just once. This clonotype occurred a few times. The TCR comes from a man aged 45 to 65 who received an inactivated influenza vaccine. The sample here was PBMCs from blood, taken on the day of vaccination.

DNA for the CDR3: TGCGCCAGCAGCCAAGAATCGGGCAACTCTGGGGCCAACGTCCTGACTTTC. Its translation is CASSQESGNSGANVLTF. The J gene is TRBJ2-6, the V gene TRBV4-3, with D unresolved. The CDR3 runs 17 residues. The V end was cut by 0 bases, the J end by 0 bases, with 9 bases between. Germline CDR1 is LGHNA and CDR2 is YSLEER.